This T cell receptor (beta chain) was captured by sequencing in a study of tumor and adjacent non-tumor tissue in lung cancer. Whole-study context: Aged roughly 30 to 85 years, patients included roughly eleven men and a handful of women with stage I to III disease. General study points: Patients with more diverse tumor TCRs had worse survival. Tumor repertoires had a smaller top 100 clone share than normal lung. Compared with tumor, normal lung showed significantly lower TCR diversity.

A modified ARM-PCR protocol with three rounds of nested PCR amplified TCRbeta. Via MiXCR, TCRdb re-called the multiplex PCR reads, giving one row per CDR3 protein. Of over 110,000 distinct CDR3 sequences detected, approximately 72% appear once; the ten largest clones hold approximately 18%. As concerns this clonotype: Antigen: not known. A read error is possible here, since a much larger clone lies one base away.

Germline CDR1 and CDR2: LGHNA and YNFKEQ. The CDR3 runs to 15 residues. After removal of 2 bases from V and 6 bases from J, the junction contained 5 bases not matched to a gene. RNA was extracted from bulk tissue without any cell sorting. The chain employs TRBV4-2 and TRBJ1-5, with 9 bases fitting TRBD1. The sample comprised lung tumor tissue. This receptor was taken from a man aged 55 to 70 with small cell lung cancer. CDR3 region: CASSQTGTGIQPQHF. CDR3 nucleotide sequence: TGTGCCAGCAGCCAAACCGGGACAGGGATTCAGCCCCAGCATTTT.